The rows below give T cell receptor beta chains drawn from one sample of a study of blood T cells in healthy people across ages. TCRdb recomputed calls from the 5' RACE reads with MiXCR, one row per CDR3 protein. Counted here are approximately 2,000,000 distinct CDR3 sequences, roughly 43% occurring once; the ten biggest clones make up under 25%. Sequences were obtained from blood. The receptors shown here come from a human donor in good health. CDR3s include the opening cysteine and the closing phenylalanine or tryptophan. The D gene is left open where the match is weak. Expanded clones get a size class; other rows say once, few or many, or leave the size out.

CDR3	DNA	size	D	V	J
CASSFVGGPTDTQYF	TGTGCCAGCAGCTTCGTCGGGGGGCCGACAGATACGCAGTATTTT	-	-	TRBV7-4	TRBJ2-3
CASSPGQVDTQYF	TGTGCCAGCAGCCCGGGACAGGTAGATACGCAGTATTTT	-	TRBD1	TRBV27	TRBJ2-3
CASSLSDRDYQPQHF	TGTGCCAGCAGCTTGTCCGACAGGGATTATCAGCCCCAGCATTTT	-	TRBD1	TRBV5-5	TRBJ1-5
CSASDRRTGTNYGYTF	TGCAGTGCTAGTGATCGACGGACAGGAACTAACTATGGCTACACCTTC	-	TRBD1	TRBV20-1	TRBJ1-2
CSGSIGGAGTQYF	TGCAGCGGAAGTATCGGGGGCGCGGGGACCCAGTACTTC	-	-	TRBV29-1	TRBJ2-5
CASSYRKPRYRVSYEQYF	TGTGCCAGCAGTTACCGGAAACCCCGCTACCGGGTCTCCTACGAGCAGTACTTC	-	-	TRBV6-8	TRBJ2-7
CSVGMVGGYTGELFF	TGCAGCGTTGGGATGGTGGGGGGCTACACCGGGGAGCTGTTTTTT	-	-	TRBV29-1	TRBJ2-2
CASSLTVTAHSGANVLTF	TGTGCCAGCAGCTTAACTGTGACGGCGCACTCTGGGGCCAACGTCCTGACTTTC	-	-	TRBV7-3	TRBJ2-6
CSVVWDTDTQYF	TGCAGCGTTGTTTGGGACACAGATACGCAGTATTTT	-	-	TRBV29-1	TRBJ2-3
CASHGGTDKDGNQPQHF	TGTGCCAGCCACGGTGGGACGGATAAAGATGGGAATCAGCCCCAGCATTTT	-	-	TRBV12-3/TRBV12-4	TRBJ1-5
CASSFNRGYEQYF	TGTGCCAGCAGCTTTAACAGGGGCTACGAGCAGTACTTC	many	TRBD1	TRBV7-3	TRBJ2-7
CASTLGGEQYF	TGTGCCAGCACCCTGGGGGGCGAGCAGTACTTC	few	-	TRBV7-2	TRBJ2-7
CASSLPGGRDEQYF	TGTGCCAGCAGCCTACCGGGGGGGCGAGACGAGCAGTACTTC	-	TRBD2	TRBV13	TRBJ2-7
CASSVGVSGANVLTF	TGTGCCAGCAGCGTAGGAGTCTCTGGGGCCAACGTCCTGACTTTC	many	-	TRBV9	TRBJ2-6
CASSTGYHGYTF	TGTGCCAGCAGTACGGGGTATCATGGCTACACCTTC	few	-	TRBV27	TRBJ1-2
CASSEFSVTSYNEQFF	TGTGCCAGCAGTGAATTTTCTGTGACCTCCTACAATGAGCAGTTCTTC	-	-	TRBV25-1	TRBJ2-1
CASTGQGVGYTF	TGTGCCAGCACGGGACAGGGGGTTGGCTACACCTTC	-	TRBD1	TRBV6-2/TRBV6-3	TRBJ1-2
CASSFVRVQDTQYF	TGTGCCAGCAGCTTTGTCAGGGTGCAAGATACGCAGTATTTT	-	-	TRBV5-5	TRBJ2-3
CASSYGYMRLDYNEQFF	TGTGCCAGCAGTTACGGGTACATGAGACTAGATTACAATGAGCAGTTCTTC	few	-	TRBV6-5	TRBJ2-1
CASSETGGRETQYF	TGTGCCAGCAGTGAGACAGGGGGCAGAGAGACCCAGTACTTC	-	TRBD1	TRBV6-5	TRBJ2-5
CASSPSVSEQFF	TGCGCCAGCAGCCCCTCGGTGAGTGAGCAGTTCTTC	-	-	TRBV4-1	TRBJ2-1
CSASGQDQETQYF	TGCAGTGCTAGTGGGCAGGACCAAGAGACCCAGTACTTC	-	-	TRBV20-1	TRBJ2-5
CASSKQGVGYTF	TGTGCCAGCAGCAAACAGGGAGTAGGCTACACCTTC	-	-	TRBV7-3	TRBJ1-2
CASSVGLVYEQYF	TGTGCCAGCAGTGTGGGACTGGTCTACGAGCAGTACTTC	once	-	TRBV27	TRBJ2-7
CASTPWLGQTQYF	TGTGCCAGCACCCCTTGGTTGGGGCAGACCCAGTACTTC	-	-	TRBV5-6	TRBJ2-5
CASSPDTLRGGYTF	TGTGCCAGCAGTCCCGACACGTTAAGGGGTGGCTACACCTTC	-	-	TRBV27	TRBJ1-2